Below, 22 T cell receptor beta chains from the same sample are listed, as sequenced in a study of graft-versus-host responses after intestinal transplantation. Measured with immunoSEQ multiplex PCR; TCRdb has only the in-frame clones, and not every one. The sample comprises around 90,000 clones, about 95% of which are singletons, and approximately 0.2% rests with the top ten. The antigens these receptors bind are not known. Sequencing used unstimulated CD4+ T cells sorted from spleen or lymph node cells, obtained before transplant. The receptors shown here come from a human donor who was the organ donor for an intestinal transplant.

V usage is TRBV21-1 and J usage is TRBJ1-2. TRBV21-1 is a recognized pseudogene. This CDR3 has 11 residues. This chain's CDR3 is CASTHKEGYTF. The CDR3 coding sequence is TGTGCCAGCACCCACAAGGAGGGCTACACCTTC.

The chain combines TRBV19 with TRBJ2-3; D not certain. The germline V and J ends were trimmed by 5 bases and 6 bases, with 9 bases remaining between them. Germline V gene lookup returns CDR1 LNHDA and CDR2 SQIVND (reference sequence). This CDR3 is built from 12 residues. For the CDR3, the DNA is TGTGCCAGTAGTCCAGCGCGGGATACGCAGTATTTT. Amino acids: CASSPARDTQYF.

The chain is built from TRBV5-4 and TRBJ2-3; D might be TRBD2 (5 bases). The CDR3 sequence is 13 residues long. The V gene lost 0 bases and the J gene lost 6 bases, with 8 bases spanning the gap. Germline V lookup: CDR1 SGHNT, CDR2 YYREEE (reference sequence). The DNA of the CDR3 is TGTGCCAGCAGCTTGGCCGGGGAGGATACGCAGTATTTT. It codes for CASSLAGEDTQYF.

This clone turned up a few times. V usage is TRBV28 and J usage is TRBJ1-2; possibly TRBD1 for D (5 bases). The CDR3 is 14 residues long. The V gene's germline CDR1 is MDHEN and CDR2 SYDVKM. Between the trimmed V and J ends, which lost 3 bases and 3 bases, there was a span of 11 bases. CDR3 DNA: TGTGCCAGCAGTTTTGGCGGGACCGACTATGGCTACACCTTC. It yields the protein CASSFGGTDYGYTF.

The genes are TRBV6-5 and TRBJ2-2, with 11 bases aligning to TRBD2. Germline V gene sequence: CDR1 MNHEY, CDR2 SVGAGI. The CDR3 is made up of 14 amino acids. V trimming: 8 bases; J trimming: 5 bases; junction bases outside the gene matches: 4. The DNA for the CDR3 is TGTGCCAGCGGTAGCGGGGGGGCGACCGGGGAGCTGTTTTTT. This translates into CASGSGGATGELFF.

This clone was detected only once. This rearrangement joins TRBV18 to TRBJ2-2; D uncertain. CDR1 and CDR2 from the germline V gene are KGHSH and LQKENI. Trimming cost V 2 bases and J 7 bases, with 11 bases left between them. The CDR3 is 14 amino acids. CDR3 in DNA: TGTGCCAGCTCACCATTGTCTGAAGACGGGGAGCTGTTTTTT. This codes for CASSPLSEDGELFF.

A single count supports this clone. The J gene is TRBJ1-5, the V gene TRBV19; the match to TRBD1 covers 8 bases. This CDR3 is 17 amino acids long. The junction had 16 bases not matched to a gene; V was cut back by 6 bases and J by 6 bases. Germline CDR1 is LNHDA and CDR2 is SQIVND (reference sequence). CDR3 sequence (DNA): TGTGCCAGTAGCATAAGCGACAGGGGCGGAGTACTTCAGCCCCAGCATTTT. It codes for CASSISDRGGVLQPQHF.

The chain carries TRBV5-4 and TRBJ2-1; TRBD1 might be the D (6 bases). The CDR3 extends over 13 amino acids. The germline V gene has CDR1 SGHNT and CDR2 YYREEE (reference sequence). The V gene lost 4 bases and the J gene lost 7 bases, with 12 bases spanning the gap. This CDR3 reads CASSRGTGNEQFF. CDR3 DNA sequence: TGTGCCAGCAGCCGGGGTACAGGGAATGAGCAGTTCTTC.

J is TRBJ1-4 and V is TRBV18; perhaps TRBD1 as D (6 bases). V gave up 3 bases and J gave up 11 bases, with 16 bases separating them. The germline V gene has CDR1 KGHSH and CDR2 LQKENI. The CDR3 has 14 amino acids. In DNA form, the CDR3 reads TGTGCCAGCTCACCGGGGGCAGGAGTGGGGAAACTGTTTTTT. Translating it yields CASSPGAGVGKLFF.

The chain joins TRBV7-2 to TRBJ1-6; D ambiguous. V lost 2 bases and J 0 bases, leaving 2 bases between the germline ends. This CDR3 spans 14 amino acids. CDR1 is SGHTA and CDR2 is FQGNSA in the germline V gene. The CDR3 region is CASSLNSYNSPLHF. The CDR3 coding sequence is TGTGCCAGCAGCTTAAACTCCTATAATTCACCCCTCCACTTT.

This chain connects TRBV5-1 to TRBJ2-1, with TRBD2 identical over 11 bases. Germline trimming cut 4 bases from V and 4 bases from J; bases unmatched to any gene: 10. CDR3 length: 17 residues. Per the germline V gene, CDR1 is SGHRS and CDR2 is YFSETQ. The CDR3 loop reads CASSIETSGGPYNEQFF. CDR3 nucleotide sequence: TGCGCCAGCAGCATCGAAACTAGCGGGGGACCGTACAATGAGCAGTTCTTC. Based on the CDR3 plus reference TRBV5-1 and TRBJ2-1, the full variable domain is KAGVTQTPRYLIKTRGQQVTLSCSPISGHRSVSWYQQTPGQGLQFLFEYFSETQRNKGNFPGRFSGRQFSNSRSEMNVSTLELGDSALYLCASSIETSGGPYNEQFFGPGTRLTVL.

The rearrangement uses TRBV2 and TRBJ1-1; D unclear. Trimming shortened V by 2 bases and J by 10 bases, and 17 bases separated the two germline ends. CDR3 length: 14 amino acids. The V gene's germline CDR1 is SNHLY and CDR2 FYNNEI. CDR3 residues: CASSELGLLEGAFF. Here the CDR3 DNA reads TGTGCCAGCAGTGAATTAGGCCTCTTAGAGGGAGCTTTCTTT.

The rearrangement uses TRBV7-9 and TRBJ2-1; the match to TRBD1 covers 8 bases. The CDR3 covers 16 residues. Unmatched junction bases numbered 7, after V lost 1 base and J lost 5 bases. In germline, CDR1 is SEHNR, CDR2 FQNEAQ (reference sequence). The CDR3 reads CASSLVWDRSNNEQFF. DNA for the CDR3: TGTGCCAGCAGCTTAGTGTGGGACAGGAGTAACAATGAGCAGTTCTTC.

The J gene is TRBJ2-3, the V gene TRBV6-1; 7 positions match TRBD1. The CDR3 is 15 residues long. Germline V gene sequence: CDR1 MNHNS, CDR2 SASEGT. The V segment lost 6 bases and the J segment 2 bases; nucleotides outside the gene matches: 8. CDR3 DNA sequence: TGTGCCAGCAGACGAGGGGGCGAGGACACAGATACGCAGTATTTT. Translated: CASRRGGEDTDTQYF.

This chain connects TRBV6-1 to TRBJ2-5; no definite D call. The CDR3 extends over 11 amino acids. Germline CDR1 and CDR2: MNHNS and SASEGT. V was trimmed by 6 bases and J by 4 bases, leaving 6 bases between them. CDR3 sequence: CASRGRETQYF. The CDR3 coding sequence is TGTGCCAGCAGGGGCCGAGAGACCCAGTACTTC.

The genes are TRBV4-1 and TRBJ1-3; the D is unclear. Trimming stripped 0 bases from V and 1 base from J, with 10 bases between. The CDR3 contains 16 residues. Germline loops: CDR1 MGHRA, CDR2 YSYEKL. The CDR3 region is CASSQDIRVSGNTIYF. The CDR3 nucleotides read TGCGCCAGCAGCCAAGATATAAGGGTTTCTGGAAACACCATATATTTT.

The CDR3 coding sequence is TGTGCCAGCAGCCCGAACAGGGCCCGACCCAACTATGGCTACACCTTC. Its translation: CASSPNRARPNYGYTF. V is TRBV14 and J is TRBJ1-2; perhaps TRBD1 as D (6 bases). The germline V gene has CDR1 SGHDN and CDR2 FVKESK. V was trimmed by 4 bases and J by 2 bases, leaving 17 bases between them. CDR3 length: 16 amino acids. The full variable domain, rest sourced from reference TRBV14 and TRBJ1-2, is EAGVTQFPSHSVIEKGQTVTLRCDPISGHDNLYWYRRVMGKEIKFLLHFVKESKQDESGMPNNRFLAERTGGTYSTLKVQPAELEDSGVYFCASSPNRARPNYGYTFGSGTRLTVV.

The chain is built from TRBV5-1 and TRBJ2-2, with unresolved D. Trimming left V 4 bases short and J 5 bases short, with 12 bases between. The CDR3 is made up of 14 amino acids. CDR1 and CDR2 from the germline V gene are SGHRS and YFSETQ. This CDR3 reads CASSPAVRTGELFF. CDR3 nucleotides: TGCGCCAGCAGCCCTGCCGTGAGGACCGGGGAGCTGTTTTTT.

The genes are TRBV6-1 and TRBJ2-3; TRBD2 matches at 9 bases. Germline V gene lookup returns CDR1 MNHNS and CDR2 SASEGT. V shed 3 bases, J shed 6 bases, and the junction held 7 bases outside the gene matches. The CDR3 spans 15 residues. DNA for the CDR3: TGTGCCAGCAGTGATAGCGGGGGCCGACCTGATACGCAGTATTTT. It is translated as CASSDSGGRPDTQYF.

This clone was seen a single time. The chain carries TRBV28 and TRBJ2-7, with D hard to call. V lost 2 bases, J lost 7 bases, and 9 bases lay in between. Germline values: CDR1 MDHEN, CDR2 SYDVKM. This CDR3 has 12 residues. The CDR3 is CASSLSVSEQYF. The CDR3, as DNA: TGTGCCAGCAGTTTAAGCGTCAGTGAGCAGTACTTC.

This chain uses TRBV6-1 with TRBJ1-1; maybe TRBD1 (5 bases). The CDR3 has 12 amino acids. Per the germline V gene, CDR1 is MNHNS and CDR2 is SASEGT. V was cut by 8 bases and J by 6 bases, with 13 bases left in between. In nucleotides, the CDR3 is TGTGCCAGCGGGCAGGGAGCCCCTGAAGCTTTCTTT. Translating gives CASGQGAPEAFF.

This chain connects TRBV25-1 to TRBJ1-2; a weak D match, TRBD1 (5 bases). The CDR3 extends over 13 amino acids. The V gene's germline CDR1 is MGHDK and CDR2 SYGVNS. Trimming took off 3 bases at V and 4 bases at J, with 9 bases between the two ends. DNA for the CDR3: TGTGCCAGCAGTGATTTAGGGGTCTATGGCTACACCTTC. Amino acid sequence: CASSDLGVYGYTF.